Each of the 11 T cell receptor beta chains below was sequenced from the same sample in a study of T cells in localized non-small cell lung cancer. Sequencing used immunoSEQ multiplex PCR; TCRdb keeps in-frame clones, though not all of them. The sample shows approximately 49,000 clones, approximately 75% of them seen only once. The sequenced sample was peripheral blood, obtained before any cancer treatment. The receptors stem from a man aged 40-75 years with stage I squamous cell lung carcinoma.

The chain combines TRBV25-1 with TRBJ2-3, with a tentative D call TRBD2 (7 bases). Germline V gene lookup returns CDR1 MGHDK and CDR2 SYGVNS. CDR3 length: 15 amino acids. The V end lost 5 bases, the J end lost 1 base, and 13 bases lay between the germline ends. CDR3 nucleotides: TGTGCCAGCAGTCCTTGGGGGGGCGGCACAGATACGCAGTATTTT. Its protein product is CASSPWGGGTDTQYF.

The gene calls are TRBV7-3 and TRBJ2-5; weak D call: TRBD2 (6 bases). This CDR3 contains 14 residues. The V gene's germline CDR1 is SGHTA and CDR2 FQGTGA. Trimming cost V 5 bases and J 12 bases, with 22 bases left between them. The DNA of the CDR3 is TGTGCCAGCAGCCCGACCGGGACTTCGCCCGCAAAGTACTTC. Its protein product is CASSPTGTSPAKYF.

Only a few counts were recorded for this clone. The V and J genes are TRBV7-3 and TRBJ2-7, with D perhaps matching TRBD1 (6 bases). CDR3 length: 13 amino acids. The germline gives CDR1 SGHTA, CDR2 FQGTGA. V lost 3 bases to trimming and J lost 5 bases, with 11 bases between them. As DNA, the CDR3 is TGTGCCAGCAGCTTGGGACAATCGGACGAGCAGTACTTC. Its translation: CASSLGQSDEQYF.

The genes are TRBV28 and TRBJ1-1; a possible D gene is TRBD1 (6 bases). The CDR3 has 13 amino acids. CDR1 and CDR2 (germline): MDHEN, SYDVKM. V shed 10 bases and J shed 9 bases, with 21 bases lying between them. The CDR3 protein is CATEGGGGKKAFF. CDR3 bases: TGTGCCACCGAAGGGGGTGGGGGCAAGAAAGCTTTCTTT. The full variable domain, rest sourced from reference TRBV28 and TRBJ1-1, is DVKVTQSSRYLVKRTGEKVFLECVQDMDHENMFWYRQDPGLGLRLIYFSYDVKMKEKGDIPEGYSVSREKKERFSLILESASTNQTSMYLCATEGGGGKKAFFGQGTRLTVV.

Remarks on this clone: The junction differs from germline at one of its ends, possibly a read error. The chain couples TRBV7-2 to TRBJ2-1; 9 positions match TRBD2. This CDR3 is built from 12 residues. Per the germline V gene, CDR1 is SGHTA and CDR2 is FQGNSA. The CDR3 sequence: CASSSYLGLAVF. The CDR3 bases are TGTGCCAGCAGCTCCTACCTGGGACTAGCCGTCTTC.

The chain carries TRBV7-3 and TRBJ1-1; D is undetermined. Trimming pared 1 base from V and 1 base from J, leaving 10 bases between. Germline lookup yields CDR1 SGHTA and CDR2 FQGTGA. The CDR3 loop spans 15 amino acids. In DNA form, the CDR3 reads TGTGCCAGCAGCTTAATATCGCTGGAGAACACTGAAGCTTTCTTT. Translating gives CASSLISLENTEAFF.

Ten or more counts support this clone. This chain connects TRBV5-8 to TRBJ1-1; a possible D gene is TRBD1 (6 bases). This CDR3 is 14 amino acids long. Per germline, CDR1 SGHTS and CDR2 YDEGEE. Trimming removed 1 base at V and 1 base at J, with 8 bases between. CDR3 residues: CASSLTGQNTEAFF. The CDR3 DNA reads as TGTGCCAGCAGCTTGACAGGGCAGAACACTGAAGCTTTCTTT.

This sequence joins TRBV10-3 and TRBJ2-6, with D uncertain. V gave up 10 bases and J gave up 0 bases, with 13 bases separating them. CDR3 length equals 15 residues. Germline V lookup: CDR1 ENHRY, CDR2 SYGVKD. CDR3 in amino acids: CATGPTDSGANVLTF. As DNA, the CDR3 is TGTGCCACCGGTCCTACCGACTCTGGGGCCAACGTCCTGACTTTC.

This chain uses TRBV5-1 with TRBJ2-6, with TRBD1 matching 7 bases. The trim removed 0 bases at V and 2 bases at J, leaving 5 bases unmatched. The CDR3 length is 17 residues. The germline V gene encodes CDR1 SGHRS and CDR2 YFSETQ. CDR3 coding DNA: TGCGCCAGCAGCTTGGATAAGGGGGCTGCTGGGGCCAACGTCCTGACTTTC. Protein sequence: CASSLDKGAAGANVLTF.

The J gene is TRBJ2-3, the V gene TRBV7-2, with 7 nucleotides matching TRBD2. V shed 8 bases, J shed 6 bases, and the junction held 17 bases outside the gene matches. The CDR3 spans 16 residues. Germline loops: CDR1 SGHTA, CDR2 FQGNSA. In DNA, the CDR3 is TGTGCCAGCGTCACCTCTAGCGGTGTTTTCTCGGATACGCAGTATTTT. Its protein is CASVTSSGVFSDTQYF.

This clone was seen a handful of times. This sequence joins TRBV19 and TRBJ1-2, with 8 nucleotides matching TRBD1. This CDR3 spans 13 amino acids. CDR1 and CDR2 (germline): LNHDA, SQIVND (reference sequence). J lost 8 bases, V lost 4 bases, and 6 bases had no gene match. The CDR3: CASSTPSGGGYTF. CDR3 nucleotides: TGTGCCAGTAGTACGCCATCAGGGGGCGGCTACACCTTC.